Below are 9 T cell receptor beta chains sequenced from a single sample in a study of T cell repertoires in cytomegalovirus infection. TCRdb redid the calling of the reads with MiXCR, one entry per CDR3 protein. The sample lists fewer than 300,000 distinct CDR3 sequences, roughly a quarter seen once, with 11% to 15% in the top ten. The material sequenced was PBMCs. These receptors were taken from a human donor in good health (CMV status not recorded). Some clones in this sample may be carry-over from other donors' samples.

The V call is TRBV18, the J call TRBJ1-1; D possibly corresponds to TRBD1 (6 bases). The germline V and J ends were trimmed by 4 bases and 5 bases, with 17 bases remaining between them. This CDR3 region has 15 residues. Germline values: CDR1 KGHSH, CDR2 LQKENI. CDR3 nucleotide sequence: TGTGCCAGCTCACTGTTAGGGGACACGGGGACTGAAGCTTTCTTT. This sequence encodes CASSLLGDTGTEAFF.

This rearrangement joins TRBV7-2 to TRBJ2-3, with D hard to call. Deletions cut 5 bases from V and 12 bases from J, with 15 bases between. The CDR3 runs 12 residues. Germline CDR1 is SGHTA and CDR2 is FQGNSA. CDR3 DNA sequence: TGTGCCAGCAGCCAACCGGTAGAGGCACAGTATTTT. This translates into CASSQPVEAQYF. Using reference TRBV7-2 and TRBJ2-3 for the parts outside the CDR3, the full variable domain is GAGVSQSPSNKVTEKGKDVELRCDPISGHTALYWYRQSLGQGLEFLIYFQGNSAPDKSGLPSDRFSAERTGGSVSTLTIQRTQQEDSAVYLCASSQPVEAQYFGPGTRLTVL.

The count of this clonotype is one. V usage is TRBV5-6 and J usage is TRBJ2-1; possible D gene TRBD2, 6 bases. In germline, CDR1 is SGHDT, CDR2 YYEEEE. CDR3 length: 15 residues. Trimming shortened V by 4 bases and J by 4 bases, and 15 bases separated the two germline ends. The CDR3 nucleotides are TGTGCCAGCAGCGAGGCGGGACGGAGATACAATGAGCAGTTCTTC. It translates to CASSEAGRRYNEQFF.

This clonotype was seen a handful of times. This chain joins TRBV29-1 and TRBJ1-6; 8 bases fit TRBD1. Germline loops: CDR1 SQVTM, CDR2 ANQGSEA. J gave up 0 bases and V 6 bases, and 4 bases lay outside the gene matches. This CDR3 has 15 amino acids. CDR3 sequence (DNA): TGCAGCGTCCGGACAGGGAGCTCCTATAATTCACCCCTCCACTTT. Translated: CSVRTGSSYNSPLHF. Full variable domain (outside the CDR3, taken from reference TRBV29-1 and TRBJ1-6): SAVISQKPSRDICQRGTSLTIQCQVDSQVTMMFWYRQQPGQSLTLIATANQGSEATYESGFVIDKFPISRPNLTFSTLTVSNMSPEDSSIYLCSVRTGSSYNSPLHFGNGTRLTVT.

V gene TRBV19 combines with J gene TRBJ1-1, with D tentatively TRBD1 (5 bases). Germline CDR1 reads LNHDA; CDR2 reads SQIVND (reference sequence). Between the trimmed V and J ends, which lost 5 bases and 5 bases, there was a span of 15 bases. CDR3 length equals 14 residues. The CDR3 DNA reads TGTGCCAGTAGTGGGAACAGGCGTTGGACTGAAGCTTTCTTT. Protein: CASSGNRRWTEAFF.

The chain employs TRBV5-1 and TRBJ1-1; D remains ambiguous. V lost 0 bases and J lost 6, with 9 bases in between. From germline, CDR1 is SGHRS and CDR2 YFSETQ. This CDR3 spans 13 amino acids. The CDR3 spells CASSLVPEAEAFF. The CDR3 DNA follows: TGCGCCAGCAGCTTGGTACCAGAAGCTGAAGCTTTCTTT. The whole variable domain, filled in from reference TRBV5-1 and TRBJ1-1, reads KAGVTQTPRYLIKTRGQQVTLSCSPISGHRSVSWYQQTPGQGLQFLFEYFSETQRNKGNFPGRFSGRQFSNSRSEMNVSTLELGDSALYLCASSLVPEAEAFFGQGTRLTVV.

V is TRBV6-2 or TRBV6-3 and J is TRBJ2-7; D remains unclear. V lost 0 bases and J lost 1, with 16 bases in between. Germline V lookup: CDR1 MNHEY, CDR2 SVGEGT. The CDR3 runs 17 residues. The DNA for the CDR3 is TGTGCCAGCAGTTACTCGATAAACTCAGGCCCATCCTACGAGCAGTACTTC. Protein: CASSYSINSGPSYEQYF.

This clonotype was detected ten times or more. V and J are TRBV28 and TRBJ1-5; tentative D call: TRBD1 (6 bases). The V gene lost 5 bases and the J gene lost 2 bases, with 13 bases spanning the gap. Germline lookup yields CDR1 MDHEN and CDR2 SYDVKM. The CDR3 runs 15 residues. The CDR3 DNA is TGTGCCAGCAGTGGGGGCCCGGCGGGCAATCAGCCCCAGCATTTT. Translating gives CASSGGPAGNQPQHF.

This chain's CDR3 is CASSYRAETQYF. The CDR3 DNA follows: TGTGCCAGCAGTTACAGGGCGGAGACCCAGTACTTC. The genes are TRBV12-3 or TRBV12-4 and TRBJ2-5, with D perhaps matching TRBD1 (6 bases). V was clipped by 4 bases and J by 5 bases, with 8 bases between them. The CDR3 has 12 residues.